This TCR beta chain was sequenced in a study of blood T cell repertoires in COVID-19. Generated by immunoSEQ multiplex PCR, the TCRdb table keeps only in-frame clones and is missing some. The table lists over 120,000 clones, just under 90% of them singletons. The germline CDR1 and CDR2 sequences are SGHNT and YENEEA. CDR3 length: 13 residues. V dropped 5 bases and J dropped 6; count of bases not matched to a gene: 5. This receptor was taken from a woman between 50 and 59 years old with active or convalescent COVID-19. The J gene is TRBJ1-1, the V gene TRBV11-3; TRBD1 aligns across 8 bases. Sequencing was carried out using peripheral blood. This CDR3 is CASSVVTGAEAFF. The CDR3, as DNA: TGTGCCAGCAGCGTTGTGACAGGGGCTGAAGCTTTCTTT.